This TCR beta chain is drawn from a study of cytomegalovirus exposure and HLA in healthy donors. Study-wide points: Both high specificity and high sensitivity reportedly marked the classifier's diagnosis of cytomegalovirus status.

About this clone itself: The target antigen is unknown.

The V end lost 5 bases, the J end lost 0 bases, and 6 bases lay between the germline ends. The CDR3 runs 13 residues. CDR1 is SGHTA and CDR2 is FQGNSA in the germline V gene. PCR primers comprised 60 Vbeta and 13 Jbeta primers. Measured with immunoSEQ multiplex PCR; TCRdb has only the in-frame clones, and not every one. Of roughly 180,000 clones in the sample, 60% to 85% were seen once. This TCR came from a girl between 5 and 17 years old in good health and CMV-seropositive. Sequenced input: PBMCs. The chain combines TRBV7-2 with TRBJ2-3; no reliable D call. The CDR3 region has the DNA TGTGCCAGCAGCCGTCTTAGCACAGATACGCAGTATTTT. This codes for CASSRLSTDTQYF.